This is a list of T cell receptor beta chains from one sample in a study of regulatory T cells in long-lasting Graves disease. One entry per CDR3 protein, called by TCRdb with MiXCR from the multiplex PCR reads. The sample carries about 420,000 distinct CDR3 sequences, about 17% recorded once. The sample was also linked to a second study, of T cells in Graves' hyperthyroidism and ophthalmopathy.

The sequencing here drew on peripheral blood mononuclear cells (PBMCs), taken at new diagnosis, from a patient treated with antithyroid drugs. These receptors came from a woman between 18 and 29 years old with Graves disease. Both conserved end residues are part of each CDR3. Each record gives: clone size, V gene, D gene, CDR3 length, J gene, CDR3 DNA, CDR3 protein. A D gene is named only where the DNA matches it firmly. Clone size is not always given. Where it is, it says once, few, many or a class for expanded clones.

many	TRBV20-1	-	15	TRBJ2-1	TGCAGTGCTAGAGATTCGAGGACACTCAACAATGAGCAGTTCTTC	CSARDSRTLNNEQFF
-	TRBV4-3	-	17	TRBJ2-3	TGCGCCAGCAGCCAAGACCCGGGACCGAATTTCTGGGAAACGCAGTATTTT	CASSQDPGPNFWETQYF
few	TRBV5-5	-	15	TRBJ2-7	TGTGCCAGCAGCTTGGGAACACTTCTCTCCTACGAGCAGTACTTC	CASSLGTLLSYEQYF
few	TRBV11-1	TRBD2	17	TRBJ2-7	TGTGCCAGCAGCCCCCGGACTAGCGGGCCTAAGGGGAACGAGCAGTACTTC	CASSPRTSGPKGNEQYF
few	TRBV7-9	-	14	TRBJ2-7	TGTGCCAGCAGCCAGACTACTACTTCCTACGAGCAGTACTTC	CASSQTTTSYEQYF
many	TRBV7-2	-	13	TRBJ2-7	TGTGCCAGCAGCAGGGACCTAGAGGACGAGCAGTACTTC	CASSRDLEDEQYF
few	TRBV30	TRBD2	16	TRBJ2-2	TGTGCCTGGAGCCTAAAGACTAGCGGAGCCACCGGGGAGCTGTTTTTT	CAWSLKTSGATGELFF
-	TRBV27	-	13	TRBJ2-1	TGTGCCAGCCGGAGGGCCCCCTACAATGAGCAGTTCTTC	CASRRAPYNEQFF
many	TRBV27	-	12	TRBJ2-1	TGTGCCAGCAGTTCCCTGGGGAATGAGCAGTTCTTC	CASSSLGNEQFF
many	TRBV7-2	-	15	TRBJ2-5	TGTGCCAGCAGCTTAGCGTTTCGGCGCACATCGACCCAGTACTTC	CASSLAFRRTSTQYF
-	TRBV6-1	-	15	TRBJ2-2	TGTGCCAGCAGTCCCCTGGACAGGAACACCGGGGAGCTGTTTTTT	CASSPLDRNTGELFF
many	TRBV7-9	-	14	TRBJ1-2	TGTGCCAGCAGCTCCCGAGGGGGGAACTATGGCTACACCTTC	CASSSRGGNYGYTF
many	TRBV29-1	-	13	TRBJ2-1	TGCAGCGTCGTGACAGGATCCCTGAATGAGCAGTTCTTC	CSVVTGSLNEQFF
many	TRBV28	TRBD2	19	TRBJ2-1	TGTGCCAGCAGTTTTATTACGGGACTAGCGGGAGGCCGATTCAATGAGCAGTTCTTC	CASSFITGLAGGRFNEQFF
few	TRBV25-1	TRBD2	16	TRBJ2-1	TGTGCCAGCAGTGAGAAGGGACTAGCGGGAAGGGGCGGGCAGTTCTTC	CASSEKGLAGRGGQFF
many	TRBV28	TRBD1	14	TRBJ1-2	TGTGCCAGCAGTTTAACAGGGGGCGCGTATGGCTACACCTTC	CASSLTGGAYGYTF
many	TRBV30	-	14	TRBJ2-2	TGTGCCTCGAGCAGGGGGGGGGGCACCGGGGAGCTGTTTTTT	CASSRGGGTGELFF
few	TRBV7-9	-	13	TRBJ2-4	TGTGCCAGCAGCTTAGGGTCCTACAGCCCCAAGTACTTC	CASSLGSYSPKYF
-	TRBV9	-	18	TRBJ2-3	TGTGCCAGCAGCGCCGGGGATATGCGGACAACTGTGGCAGATACGCAGTATTTT	CASSAGDMRTTVADTQYF
few	TRBV3-1	-	14	TRBJ2-3	TGTGCCAGCAGCCAAGCGCCTGCCACAGATACGCAGTATTTT	CASSQAPATDTQYF
few	TRBV14	TRBD2	15	TRBJ2-7	TGTGCCAGCAGCCAAGAATGGACTAGTATCTACGAGCAGTACTTC	CASSQEWTSIYEQYF
-	TRBV3-1	TRBD1	13	TRBJ1-2	TGTGCCAGCACCCTAGGGACAGCCTATGGCTACACCTTC	CASTLGTAYGYTF
few	TRBV30	-	13	TRBJ1-3	TGTGCCTGGAGTCCCTATTCACCGAACACCATATATTTT	CAWSPYSPNTIYF
many	TRBV7-9	TRBD2	17	TRBJ2-1	TGTGCCAGCAGCTTAGCGAACCTAGCGGGGCAGTACAATGAGCAGTTCTTC	CASSLANLAGQYNEQFF
-	TRBV28	TRBD2	15	TRBJ2-3	TGTGCCAGCTCTTCTGGCGGGAGGGTCGGAGATACGCAGTATTTT	CASSSGGRVGDTQYF
-	TRBV5-1	-	15	TRBJ2-7	TGCGCCAGCAGCTTGTCGGGGACATCCTACTACGAGCAGTACTTC	CASSLSGTSYYEQYF
-	TRBV7-6	-	13	TRBJ1-1	TGTGCCAGCAGCTTAAGCAGGGTGACTGAAGCTTTCTTT	CASSLSRVTEAFF
few	TRBV20-1	-	14	TRBJ2-1	TGCAGTGCTATTGGCGGGAAGACCTACAATGAGCAGTTCTTC	CSAIGGKTYNEQFF
many	TRBV3-1	-	14	TRBJ1-1	TGTGCCAGCAGCCACCGGGGAGGGAACACTGAAGCTTTCTTT	CASSHRGGNTEAFF
-	TRBV27	TRBD1	11	TRBJ2-7	TGTGCCAGCAGTAACAGGGGCGAGCAGTACTTC	CASSNRGEQYF
many	TRBV7-2	-	16	TRBJ2-1	TGTGCCAGCAGCTTAGAAGTAGTCCCCATTGACAATGAGCAGTTCTTC	CASSLEVVPIDNEQFF
-	TRBV13	TRBD1	17	TRBJ2-6	TGTGCCAGCAGCTTAGGCCACAGGGGCTCTGGGGCCAACGTCCTGACTTTC	CASSLGHRGSGANVLTF
few	TRBV4-1	-	16	TRBJ2-7	TGCGCCAGCAGCCAAGGAGAGGATCAGACATCCCACGAGCAGTACTTC	CASSQGEDQTSHEQYF
many	TRBV28	-	15	TRBJ2-5	TGTGCCAGCAGTACCGAATACGCCAGGGAAGAGACCCAGTACTTC	CASSTEYAREETQYF
many	TRBV6-2/TRBV6-3	-	15	TRBJ2-7	TGTGCCAGCAGTTACTCTCCGGGACACAACTACGAGCAGTACTTC	CASSYSPGHNYEQYF
few	TRBV28	-	15	TRBJ1-1	TGTGCCAGCAGTCCCCGGACCGCGAGGGGCACTGAAGCTTTCTTT	CASSPRTARGTEAFF
-	TRBV20-1	TRBD2	15	TRBJ2-7	TGCAGTGCTAGTGGAGGGCTAGCGGTGGAAGGGGAGCAGTACTTC	CSASGGLAVEGEQYF
many	TRBV5-1	TRBD2	16	TRBJ2-1	TGCGCCAGCAGCTATGGGACTAGCGGCACCTACAATGAGCAGTTCTTC	CASSYGTSGTYNEQFF
-	TRBV29-1	-	12	TRBJ2-5	TGCAGCGTGGGGGACAACCAAGAGACCCAGTACTTC	CSVGDNQETQYF
many	TRBV7-9	TRBD2	14	TRBJ2-5	TGTGCCAGCAGTGGGACTAGCGGGGGTGAGACCCAGTACTTC	CASSGTSGGETQYF